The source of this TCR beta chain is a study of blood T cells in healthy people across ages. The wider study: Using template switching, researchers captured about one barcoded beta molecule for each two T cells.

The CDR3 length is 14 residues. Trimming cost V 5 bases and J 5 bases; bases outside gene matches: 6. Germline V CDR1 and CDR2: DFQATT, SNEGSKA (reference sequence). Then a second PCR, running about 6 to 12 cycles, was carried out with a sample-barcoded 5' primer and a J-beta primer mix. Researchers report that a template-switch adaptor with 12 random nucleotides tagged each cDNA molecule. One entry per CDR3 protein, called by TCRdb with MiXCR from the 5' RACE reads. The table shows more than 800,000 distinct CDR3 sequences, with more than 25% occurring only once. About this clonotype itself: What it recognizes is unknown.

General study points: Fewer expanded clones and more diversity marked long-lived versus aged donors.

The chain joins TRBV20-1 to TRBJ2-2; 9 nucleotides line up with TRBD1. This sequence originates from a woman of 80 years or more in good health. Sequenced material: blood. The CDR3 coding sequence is TGCAGTGCTGCACAGGGGGCGGGGACCGGGGAGCTGTTTTTT. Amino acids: CSAAQGAGTGELFF.